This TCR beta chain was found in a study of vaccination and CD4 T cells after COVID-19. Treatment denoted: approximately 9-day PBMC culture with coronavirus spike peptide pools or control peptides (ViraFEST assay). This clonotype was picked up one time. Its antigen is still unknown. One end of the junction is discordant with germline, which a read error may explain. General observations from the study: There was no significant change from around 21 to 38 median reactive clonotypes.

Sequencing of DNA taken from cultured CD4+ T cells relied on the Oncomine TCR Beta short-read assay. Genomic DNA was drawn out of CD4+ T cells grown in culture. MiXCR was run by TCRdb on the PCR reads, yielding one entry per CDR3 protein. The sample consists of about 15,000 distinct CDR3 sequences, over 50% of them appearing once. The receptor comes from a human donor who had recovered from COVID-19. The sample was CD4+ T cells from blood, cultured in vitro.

CDR3 coding DNA: TGTGCCACCAGTCGGGAGACGGGGACGGGGGATGAGCGGTTCTTC. Encoded protein: CATSRETGTGDERFF. The V and J genes are TRBV24-1 and TRBJ2-1, with D maybe TRBD2 (6 bases). CDR3 size: 15 residues. Germline CDR1 reads KGHDR; CDR2 reads SFDVKD.